These T cell receptor beta chains were read from a single sample in a study of blood T cell repertoires in COVID-19. TCRdb keeps only in-frame clones here, not all; method: immunoSEQ multiplex PCR. The sample contains about 46,000 clones, approximately 90% of which appear only once. The specimen was peripheral blood. The receptors originated from a man in his forties or fifties with acute or convalescent COVID-19. Both conserved end residues are part of each CDR3. A D gene is named only where the DNA matches it firmly. The size of a clone is reported for some rows only, either as once, few or many, or as a class for expanded clones.

D gene: TRBD2
clone size: -
J gene: TRBJ2-3
V gene: TRBV5-1
CDR3 protein: CASSPGLGADTQYF
CDR3 DNA: TGCGCCAGCAGCCCGGGACTAGGAGCAGATACGCAGTATTTT

D gene: -
clone size: once
J gene: TRBJ1-5
V gene: TRBV24-1
CDR3 protein: CATSDGGTAGGYQPQHF
CDR3 DNA: TGTGCCACCAGTGATGGGGGAACTGCGGGAGGTTATCAGCCCCAGCATTTT

D gene: TRBD1
clone size: -
J gene: TRBJ2-3
V gene: TRBV5-1
CDR3 protein: CASSFIPGTALDTQYF
CDR3 DNA: TGCGCCAGCAGCTTTATACCTGGGACAGCGTTAGATACGCAGTATTTT

D gene: -
clone size: -
J gene: TRBJ1-5
V gene: TRBV19
CDR3 protein: CASRPRGQPQHF
CDR3 DNA: TGTGCCAGTAGGCCCCGGGGTCAGCCCCAGCATTTT

D gene: -
clone size: -
J gene: TRBJ2-6
V gene: TRBV9
CDR3 protein: CASSASGVSGANVLTF
CDR3 DNA: TGTGCCAGCAGCGCCTCGGGGGTGTCTGGGGCCAACGTCCTGACTTTC

D gene: TRBD2
clone size: -
J gene: TRBJ2-5
V gene: TRBV4-2
CDR3 protein: CASSQVGAGGPGQETQYF
CDR3 DNA: TGTGCCAGCAGCCAAGTAGGAGCGGGGGGGCCGGGGCAAGAGACCCAGTACTTC

D gene: -
clone size: -
J gene: TRBJ2-7
V gene: TRBV5-1
CDR3 protein: CASSPPPEQYF
CDR3 DNA: TGCGCCAGCAGCCCTCCCCCCGAGCAGTACTTC

D gene: -
clone size: -
J gene: TRBJ2-1
V gene: TRBV5-5
CDR3 protein: CASDPPVGWLADNEQFF
CDR3 DNA: TGTGCCAGCGATCCCCCAGTGGGTTGGCTAGCCGACAATGAGCAGTTCTTC

D gene: TRBD1
clone size: -
J gene: TRBJ1-3
V gene: TRBV7-2
CDR3 protein: CASSLAQQGAAGNTIYF
CDR3 DNA: TGTGCCAGCAGCTTAGCCCAGCAGGGGGCAGCTGGAAACACCATATATTTT

D gene: -
clone size: -
J gene: TRBJ2-3
V gene: TRBV2
CDR3 protein: CASRGGGGLPTQYF
CDR3 DNA: TGTGCCAGCAGGGGGGGCGGGGGTCTCCCCACGCAGTATTTT

D gene: -
clone size: once
J gene: TRBJ1-5
V gene: TRBV15
CDR3 protein: CATSRDYTGSLGSNQPQHF
CDR3 DNA: TGTGCCACCAGCAGAGATTACACAGGGAGCTTGGGGAGCAATCAGCCCCAGCATTTT

D gene: -
clone size: -
J gene: TRBJ1-2
V gene: TRBV5-1
CDR3 protein: CASSQAAGLGVSYTF
CDR3 DNA: TGCGCCAGCAGCCAGGCCGCGGGACTGGGAGTTAGCTACACCTTC

D gene: TRBD1
clone size: -
J gene: TRBJ1-5
V gene: TRBV2
CDR3 protein: CASKGQRNQPQHF
CDR3 DNA: TGTGCCAGCAAGGGACAGCGCAATCAGCCCCAGCATTTT

D gene: TRBD2
clone size: -
J gene: TRBJ2-3
V gene: TRBV10-3
CDR3 protein: CAIGAGATDTQYF
CDR3 DNA: TGTGCCATCGGAGCGGGGGCCACAGATACGCAGTATTTT

D gene: -
clone size: -
J gene: TRBJ2-7
V gene: TRBV7-2
CDR3 protein: CASSLYLASSYEQYF
CDR3 DNA: TGTGCCAGCAGCTTATATCTAGCCAGCTCCTACGAGCAGTACTTC

D gene: TRBD1
clone size: -
J gene: TRBJ2-1
V gene: TRBV11-3
CDR3 protein: CASSLAGQGNEQFF
CDR3 DNA: TGTGCCAGCAGCTTAGCCGGACAGGGCAATGAGCAGTTCTTC

D gene: TRBD2
clone size: -
J gene: TRBJ2-1
V gene: TRBV4-2
CDR3 protein: CASSQGAGGSYNEQFF
CDR3 DNA: TGTGCCAGCAGCCAAGGGGCGGGGGGCTCCTACAATGAGCAGTTCTTC

D gene: TRBD1
clone size: few
J gene: TRBJ1-5
V gene: TRBV28
CDR3 protein: CASRTGQVSNQPQHF
CDR3 DNA: TGTGCCAGCAGAACCGGACAGGTTAGCAATCAGCCCCAGCATTTT

D gene: -
clone size: once
J gene: TRBJ2-1
V gene: TRBV14
CDR3 protein: CASSQDLRRTIRNEQFF
CDR3 DNA: TGTGCCAGCAGCCAAGATTTAAGGAGGACTATTCGCAATGAGCAGTTCTTC

D gene: -
clone size: -
J gene: TRBJ1-5
V gene: TRBV21-1
CDR3 protein: CASSPKLQGASNQPQHF
CDR3 DNA: TGTGCCAGCAGCCCGAAACTACAGGGTGCTAGCAATCAGCCCCAGCATTTT

D gene: -
clone size: -
J gene: TRBJ2-7
V gene: TRBV4-1
CDR3 protein: CASSQDPSIGRSSYEQYF
CDR3 DNA: TGCGCCAGCAGCCAAGATCCTAGCATTGGGAGGAGCTCCTACGAGCAGTACTTC

D gene: -
clone size: once
J gene: TRBJ2-1
V gene: TRBV6-4
CDR3 protein: CASSEHREKQFF
CDR3 DNA: TGTGCCAGCAGCGAACACCGGGAGAAGCAGTTCTTC